One and the same sample provided the 14 T cell receptor beta chains below, sequenced in a study of CD8 T cells in Susac syndrome. With random hexamers, 0.5 to 1 ug RNA was reverse transcribed. Via MiXCR, TCRdb re-called the immunoSEQ multiplex PCR reads, giving one row per CDR3 protein. The data contain just over 300,000 distinct CDR3 sequences, about 90% of them singletons. The material sequenced was CD4+ T cells from PBMCs. These receptors all stem from a human donor with multiple sclerosis.

The chain employs TRBV6-1 and TRBJ1-1; D is uncertain. CDR1 and CDR2 (germline): MNHNS, SASEGT. This CDR3 spans 16 amino acids. Deletions cut 6 bases from V and 1 base from J, with 18 bases between. The CDR3 is CASSQHQTVQNTEAFF. In DNA form, the CDR3 reads TGTGCCAGCAGCCAACACCAAACGGTACAGAACACTGAAGCTTTCTTT.

The chain is built from TRBV5-1 and TRBJ2-2, with D tentatively TRBD2 (5 bases). V was trimmed by 3 bases and J by 0 bases, leaving 9 bases between them. The CDR3 loop spans 15 amino acids. From germline, CDR1 is SGHRS and CDR2 YFSETQ. In nucleotides, the CDR3 is TGCGCCAGCAGCTCAGTAGCGTCGAACACCGGGGAGCTGTTTTTT. This sequence encodes CASSSVASNTGELFF.

This chain links TRBV19 with TRBJ1-2; the D gene is possibly TRBD1 (6 bases). V dropped 5 bases and J dropped 4 bases, with 11 bases sitting between them. The CDR3 loop spans 13 amino acids. Germline V gene data show CDR1 as LNHDA and CDR2 as SQIVND (reference sequence). The CDR3 protein is CASSPQGFYGYTF. The CDR3 DNA is TGTGCCAGTAGTCCCCAGGGGTTCTATGGCTACACCTTC.

The chain combines TRBV2 with TRBJ2-3; D remains ambiguous. The CDR3 length is 11 residues. The germline V gene encodes CDR1 SNHLY and CDR2 FYNNEI. V lost 5 bases and J lost 9, with 9 bases in between. CDR3 nucleotides: TGTGCCAGCAGTTGGCTGGGCACGCAGTATTTT. This encodes CASSWLGTQYF.

J is TRBJ2-1 and V is TRBV5-1, with 7 bases lining up with TRBD2. Germline V gene sequence: CDR1 SGHRS, CDR2 YFSETQ. The trim removed 0 bases at V and 1 base at J, leaving 7 bases unmatched. The CDR3 has 17 residues. The CDR3 here is CASSLVAGVKSYNEQFF. CDR3 in DNA: TGCGCCAGCAGCTTGGTGGCGGGGGTGAAGTCCTACAATGAGCAGTTCTTC.

The rearrangement joins TRBV20-1 to TRBJ2-7; tentatively, D is TRBD2 (6 bases). The V and J ends lost 3 bases and 5 bases respectively, with 20 bases between them. Germline V CDR1 and CDR2: DFQATT, SNEGSKA (reference sequence). The CDR3 contains 15 residues. The DNA of the CDR3 is TGCAGTGCTAGCCTGAGGAGGGCGACTCGGGACGAGCAGTACTTC. It is translated as CSASLRRATRDEQYF.

V usage is TRBV7-3 and J usage is TRBJ2-3; D possibly corresponds to TRBD2 (6 bases). The CDR3 is 15 residues long. Germline lookup yields CDR1 SGHTA and CDR2 FQGTGA. The V and J ends lost 5 bases and 6 bases respectively, with 18 bases between them. For the CDR3, the DNA is TGTGCCAGCAGCCCATCAGGAGGGCGAGGCGATACGCAGTATTTT. It specifies CASSPSGGRGDTQYF.

The V call is TRBV2, the J call TRBJ1-2, with D perhaps matching TRBD1 (6 bases). The germline V and J ends were trimmed by 6 bases and 3 bases, with 17 bases remaining between them. The germline V gene has CDR1 SNHLY and CDR2 FYNNEI. The CDR3 sequence is 15 residues long. Written as DNA, the CDR3 is TGTGCCAGCAGCCCCGGACAGAGCTTTTACTATGGCTACACCTTC. Protein product: CASSPGQSFYYGYTF.

The rearrangement joins TRBV3-1 to TRBJ2-1; 9 bases map to TRBD2. V lost 1 base to trimming and J lost 2 bases; unmatched junction nucleotides: 6. The CDR3 is 17 amino acids. Germline V gene sequence: CDR1 LGHDT, CDR2 YNNKEL (reference sequence). CDR3: CASSQGFGGGAYNEQFF. The CDR3 nucleotides read TGTGCCAGCAGCCAAGGCTTCGGCGGGGGGGCCTACAATGAGCAGTTCTTC.

The chain combines TRBV30 with TRBJ1-2; TRBD1 matches at 8 bases. This CDR3 has 14 amino acids. The germline V gene has CDR1 GTSNPN and CDR2 SVGIG (reference sequence). The junction had 8 bases not matched to a gene; V was cut back by 4 bases and J by 4 bases. CDR3: CAWTPDRGGYGYTF. CDR3 coding DNA: TGTGCCTGGACCCCCGACAGGGGTGGCTATGGCTACACCTTC.

The gene calls are TRBV6-1 and TRBJ2-6, with a weak D call TRBD1 (6 bases). CDR1 is MNHNS, CDR2 SASEGT, per germline. V was trimmed by 5 bases and J by 0 bases, leaving 14 bases between them. The CDR3 spans 17 residues. CDR3 in DNA: TGTGCCAGCAGTAAGACAGGTCGAACCTCTGGGGCCAACGTCCTGACTTTC. Translating it yields CASSKTGRTSGANVLTF.

The chain has TRBV20-1 and TRBJ1-2; tentatively, D is TRBD1 (6 bases). This CDR3 has 15 amino acids. V was trimmed by 0 bases and J by 6 bases, leaving 17 bases between them. The germline V gene has CDR1 DFQATT and CDR2 SNEGSKA (reference sequence). The CDR3 region is CSARDPRGYLHGYTF. In DNA form, the CDR3 reads TGCAGTGCTAGAGACCCCAGGGGATACCTACATGGCTACACCTTC.

The CDR3 reads CASSRDRRNEKLFF. CDR3 DNA: TGTGCCAGCAGCCGGGACAGGAGGAATGAAAAACTGTTTTTT. This chain connects TRBV7-9 to TRBJ1-4; 8 bases fit TRBD1. V trimming: 5 bases; J trimming: 5 bases; junction bases outside the gene matches: 4. CDR1 and CDR2 (germline): SEHNR, FQNEAQ (reference sequence). The CDR3 extends over 14 amino acids.

This chain uses TRBV10-2 with TRBJ1-1; 9 nucleotides match TRBD1. This CDR3 has 15 residues. Trimming cost V 7 bases and J 3 bases; bases outside gene matches: 9. Germline V CDR1 and CDR2: WSHSY, SAAADI. The chain's CDR3 is CASKNRGQVDTEAFF. The CDR3 nucleotides read TGCGCCAGCAAGAACAGGGGGCAGGTAGACACTGAAGCTTTCTTT.